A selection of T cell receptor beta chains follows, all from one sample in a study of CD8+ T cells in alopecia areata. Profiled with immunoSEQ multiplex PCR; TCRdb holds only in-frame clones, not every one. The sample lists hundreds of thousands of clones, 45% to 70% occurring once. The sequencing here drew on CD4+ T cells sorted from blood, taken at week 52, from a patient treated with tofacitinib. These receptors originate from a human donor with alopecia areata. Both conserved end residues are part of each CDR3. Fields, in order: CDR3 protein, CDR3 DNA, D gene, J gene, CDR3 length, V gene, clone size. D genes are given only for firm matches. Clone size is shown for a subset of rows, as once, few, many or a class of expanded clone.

CDR3aa: CASSHVGLRDTKDYEQYF; CDR3nt: TGCGCCAGCAGCCACGTGGGCCTCCGGGACACCAAGGACTACGAGCAGTACTTC; d_gene: NA; j_gene: TRBJ2-7; len: 18; v_gene: TRBV4-1; abundance: NA
CDR3aa: CASTGISTDTQYF; CDR3nt: TGTGCCAGCACCGGGATCAGCACAGATACGCAGTATTTT; d_gene: NA; j_gene: TRBJ2-3; len: 13; v_gene: TRBV2; abundance: NA
CDR3aa: CASSRDSGSPLHF; CDR3nt: TGTGCCAGCTCCCGGGACAGCGGTTCACCCCTCCACTTT; d_gene: TRBD1; j_gene: TRBJ1-6; len: 13; v_gene: TRBV6-6; abundance: NA
CDR3aa: CATSRDFGRINQPQHF; CDR3nt: TGTGCCACCAGCAGAGATTTTGGGCGGATCAATCAGCCCCAGCATTTT; d_gene: NA; j_gene: TRBJ1-5; len: 16; v_gene: TRBV15; abundance: NA
CDR3aa: CAWTDRGVVEGYTF; CDR3nt: TGTGCCTGGACAGACAGGGGGGTCGTAGAGGGCTACACCTTC; d_gene: TRBD1; j_gene: TRBJ1-2; len: 14; v_gene: TRBV30; abundance: NA
CDR3aa: CASSFVYGNEKLFF; CDR3nt: TGTGCCAGCAGTTTCGTGTATGGGAATGAAAAACTGTTTTTT; d_gene: NA; j_gene: TRBJ1-4; len: 14; v_gene: TRBV27; abundance: NA
CDR3aa: CSGSGSAGTEAFF; CDR3nt: TGCAGCGGGTCAGGTTCCGCTGGGACTGAAGCTTTCTTT; d_gene: NA; j_gene: TRBJ1-1; len: 13; v_gene: TRBV29-1; abundance: NA
CDR3aa: CSVGRSSYEQYF; CDR3nt: TGCAGCGTTGGCAGGTCAAGTTACGAGCAGTACTTC; d_gene: NA; j_gene: TRBJ2-7; len: 12; v_gene: TRBV29-1; abundance: few
CDR3aa: CASSRTQRGVLSDTQYF; CDR3nt: TGCGCCAGCAGCCGTACCCAGCGGGGGGTCCTATCAGATACGCAGTATTTT; d_gene: TRBD2; j_gene: TRBJ2-3; len: 17; v_gene: TRBV4-3; abundance: once
CDR3aa: CASSLDRTEAFF; CDR3nt: TGTGCCAGCTCACTGGACAGAACTGAAGCTTTCTTT; d_gene: NA; j_gene: TRBJ1-1; len: 12; v_gene: TRBV18; abundance: few
CDR3aa: CASSGGAGNHLEQYF; CDR3nt: TGTGCCAGCAGTGGCGGGGCAGGGAATCACCTCGAGCAGTACTTC; d_gene: NA; j_gene: TRBJ2-7; len: 15; v_gene: TRBV27; abundance: once
CDR3aa: CAISVDSNSPLHF; CDR3nt: TGTGCCATCAGTGTGGACAGCAATTCACCCCTCCACTTT; d_gene: NA; j_gene: TRBJ1-6; len: 13; v_gene: TRBV10-3; abundance: few
CDR3aa: CASSLGTGDTYEQYF; CDR3nt: TGTGCCAGCAGCTTAGGGACAGGGGACACCTACGAGCAGTACTTC; d_gene: TRBD1; j_gene: TRBJ2-7; len: 15; v_gene: TRBV11-3; abundance: NA
CDR3aa: CASSGWASGGQSSYEQYF; CDR3nt: TGTGCCAGCAGCGGCTGGGCTAGCGGGGGGCAGAGCTCCTACGAGCAGTACTTC; d_gene: TRBD2; j_gene: TRBJ2-7; len: 18; v_gene: TRBV9; abundance: once
CDR3aa: CASSPTGQETQYF; CDR3nt: TGTGCCAGCAGCCCCACTGGGCAAGAGACCCAGTACTTC; d_gene: NA; j_gene: TRBJ2-5; len: 13; v_gene: TRBV9; abundance: NA
CDR3aa: CAWSKYRNEQFF; CDR3nt: TGTGCCTGGAGTAAGTACAGGAATGAGCAGTTCTTC; d_gene: NA; j_gene: TRBJ2-1; len: 12; v_gene: TRBV30; abundance: NA
CDR3aa: CASSPHLGADTQYF; CDR3nt: TGTGCCAGCAGCCCACATCTCGGGGCCGATACGCAGTATTTT; d_gene: NA; j_gene: TRBJ2-3; len: 14; v_gene: TRBV14; abundance: NA
CDR3aa: CASSLRDKDEQYF; CDR3nt: TGTGCCAGCAGCTTACGTGACAAAGACGAGCAGTACTTC; d_gene: NA; j_gene: TRBJ2-7; len: 13; v_gene: TRBV5-6; abundance: NA
CDR3aa: CASSLESGLAGETQYF; CDR3nt: TGTGCCAGCAGCTTAGAGTCCGGACTAGCGGGAGAGACCCAGTACTTC; d_gene: TRBD2; j_gene: TRBJ2-5; len: 16; v_gene: TRBV7-2; abundance: NA
CDR3aa: CAWSVAGSLQHF; CDR3nt: TGTGCCTGGAGTGTAGCCGGATCTCTACAGCATTTT; d_gene: NA; j_gene: TRBJ1-5; len: 12; v_gene: TRBV30; abundance: few
CDR3aa: CAWSARTGKISQPQHF; CDR3nt: TGTGCCTGGAGCGCGCGGACAGGAAAGATTTCTCAGCCCCAGCATTTT; d_gene: TRBD1; j_gene: TRBJ1-5; len: 16; v_gene: TRBV30; abundance: NA
CDR3aa: CASSQVVQDTQYF; CDR3nt: TGCGCCAGCAGCCAGGTGGTTCAAGATACGCAGTATTTT; d_gene: NA; j_gene: TRBJ2-3; len: 13; v_gene: TRBV4-3; abundance: NA
CDR3aa: CASSPSQETQYF; CDR3nt: TGTGCCAGCAGCCCCAGCCAAGAGACCCAGTACTTC; d_gene: NA; j_gene: TRBJ2-5; len: 12; v_gene: TRBV6-6; abundance: NA
CDR3aa: CASSGEGPYEQYF; CDR3nt: TGCGCCAGCAGCGGGGAAGGACCCTACGAGCAGTACTTC; d_gene: NA; j_gene: TRBJ2-7; len: 13; v_gene: TRBV5-1; abundance: NA
CDR3aa: CAWSEQVNTGELFF; CDR3nt: TGTGCCTGGAGTGAGCAGGTTAACACCGGGGAGCTGTTTTTT; d_gene: NA; j_gene: TRBJ2-2; len: 14; v_gene: TRBV30; abundance: NA